This T cell receptor beta chain was observed in a study of blood T cells in healthy people across ages. Samples each had at least 5 micrograms of total RNA extracted. The authors ran a second PCR of 7 to 11 cycles using a sample-barcoded 5' primer and a J-beta primer mix. A template-switch adaptor with 12 random nucleotides tagged each cDNA molecule. Via MiXCR, TCRdb re-called the 5' RACE reads, giving one row per CDR3 protein. The table includes approximately 1,700,000 distinct CDR3 sequences, about 39% detected once. Sequencing input: blood. The TCR was taken from a human donor in good health.

The CDR3 is CASSGLNSYNEQFF. CDR3 coding DNA: TGTGCCAGCAGTGGACTCAACTCCTACAATGAGCAGTTCTTC. J is TRBJ2-1 and V is TRBV27; tentatively, D is TRBD2 (5 bases). This CDR3 contains 14 residues. Germline CDR1 MNHEY, CDR2 SMNVEV (reference sequence). Trimming cost V 5 bases and J 0 bases, with 8 bases left between them.